This T cell receptor (beta chain) is from a study of cytomegalovirus exposure and HLA in healthy donors. General observations from the study: Altogether, 170 or so TCR beta chains were recorded as cytomegalovirus-associated. Later analysis found that TCR beta chains associated with HLA were more clonally expanded than other, equally common chains.

On this clone: As yet, its antigen is unknown.

Germline V gives CDR1 SGHRS, CDR2 YFSETQ. Trimming shortened V by 0 bases and J by 9 bases, and 10 bases separated the two germline ends. The CDR3 runs to 13 residues. Primers included in the PCR were 60 Vbeta and 13 Jbeta primers. As handled by the study authors: A follow-up analysis tallied 70 million to 80 million unique TCR beta chains, approximately 10 million shared. The assay was immunoSEQ multiplex PCR, and TCRdb's table has in-frame clones only and misses some. The DNA was the basis for D and trimming; V, J and clone size are from that table. This sample has tens of thousands of clones; around 80% occur once, and the top ten carry under 2.5%.

This TCR came from a man aged 35-49 years in good health and CMV-seronegative. This chain joins TRBV5-1 and TRBJ1-5; D gene unclear. Sequencing was performed on PBMCs. CDR3 nucleotides: TGCGCCAGCAGCTTGGAACCCGCCAGGCCCCAGCATTTT. It codes for CASSLEPARPQHF.